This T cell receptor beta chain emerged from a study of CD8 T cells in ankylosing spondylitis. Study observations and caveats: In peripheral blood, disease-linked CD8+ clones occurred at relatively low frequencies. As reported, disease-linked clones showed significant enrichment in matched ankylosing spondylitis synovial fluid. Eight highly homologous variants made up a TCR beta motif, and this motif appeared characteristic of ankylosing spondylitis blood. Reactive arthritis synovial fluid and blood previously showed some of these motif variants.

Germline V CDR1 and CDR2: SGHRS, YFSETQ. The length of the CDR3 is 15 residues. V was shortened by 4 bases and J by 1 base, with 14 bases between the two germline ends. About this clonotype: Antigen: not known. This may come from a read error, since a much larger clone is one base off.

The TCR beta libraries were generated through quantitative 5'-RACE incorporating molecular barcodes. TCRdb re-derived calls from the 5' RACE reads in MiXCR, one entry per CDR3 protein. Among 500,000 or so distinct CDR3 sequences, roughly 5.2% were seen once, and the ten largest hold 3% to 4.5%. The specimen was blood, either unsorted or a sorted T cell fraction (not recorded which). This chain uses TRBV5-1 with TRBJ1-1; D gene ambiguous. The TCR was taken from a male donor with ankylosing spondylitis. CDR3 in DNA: TGCGCCAGCAGCCCTCCGGGCCGGGCGAACACTGAAGCTTTCTTT. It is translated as CASSPPGRANTEAFF.